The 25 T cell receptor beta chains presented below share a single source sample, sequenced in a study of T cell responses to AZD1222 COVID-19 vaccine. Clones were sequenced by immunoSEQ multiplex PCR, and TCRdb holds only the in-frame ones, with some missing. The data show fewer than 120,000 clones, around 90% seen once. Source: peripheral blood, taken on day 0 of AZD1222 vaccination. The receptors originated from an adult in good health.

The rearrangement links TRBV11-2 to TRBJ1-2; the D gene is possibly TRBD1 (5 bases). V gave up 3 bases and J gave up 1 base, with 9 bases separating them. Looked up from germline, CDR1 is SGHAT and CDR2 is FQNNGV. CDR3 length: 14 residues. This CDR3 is CASSLGPINYGYTF. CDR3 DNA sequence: TGTGCCAGCAGCTTGGGACCAATTAACTATGGCTACACCTTC.

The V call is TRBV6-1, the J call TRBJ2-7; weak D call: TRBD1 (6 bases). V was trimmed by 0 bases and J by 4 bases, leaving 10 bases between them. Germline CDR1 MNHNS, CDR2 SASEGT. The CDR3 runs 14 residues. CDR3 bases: TGTGCCAGCAGTGAAGCGGACAGCCAATACGAGCAGTACTTC. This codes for CASSEADSQYEQYF.

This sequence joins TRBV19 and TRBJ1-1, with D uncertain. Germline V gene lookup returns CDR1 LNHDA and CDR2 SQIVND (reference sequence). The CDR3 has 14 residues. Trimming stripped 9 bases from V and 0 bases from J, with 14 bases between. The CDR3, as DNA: TGTGCCAGCTCCCCTCCGGGAATGAACACTGAAGCTTTCTTT. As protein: CASSPPGMNTEAFF.

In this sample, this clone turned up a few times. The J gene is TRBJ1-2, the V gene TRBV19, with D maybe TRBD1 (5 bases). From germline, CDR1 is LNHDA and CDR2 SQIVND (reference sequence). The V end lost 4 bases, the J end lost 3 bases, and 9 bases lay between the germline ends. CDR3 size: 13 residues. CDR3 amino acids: CASSTGGHYGYTF. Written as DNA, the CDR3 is TGTGCCAGTAGTACCGGGGGACACTATGGCTACACCTTC.

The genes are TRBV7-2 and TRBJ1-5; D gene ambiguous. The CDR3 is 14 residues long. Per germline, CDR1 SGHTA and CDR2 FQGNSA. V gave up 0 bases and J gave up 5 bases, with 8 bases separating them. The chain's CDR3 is CASSLAWPDQPQHF. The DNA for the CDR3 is TGTGCCAGCAGCTTAGCGTGGCCTGATCAGCCCCAGCATTTT.

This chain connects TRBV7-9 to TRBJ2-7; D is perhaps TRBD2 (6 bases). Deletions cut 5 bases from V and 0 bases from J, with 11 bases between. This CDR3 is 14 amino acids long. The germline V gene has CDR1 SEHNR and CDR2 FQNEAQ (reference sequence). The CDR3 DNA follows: TGTGCCAGCAGCGGGGGGAAGAGCTCCTACGAGCAGTACTTC. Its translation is CASSGGKSSYEQYF. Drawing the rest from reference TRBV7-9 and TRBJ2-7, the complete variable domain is DTGVSQNPRHKITKRGQNVTFRCDPISEHNRLYWYRQTLGQGPEFLTYFQNEAQLEKSRLLSDRFSAERPKGSFSTLEIQRTEQGDSAMYLCASSGGKSSYEQYFGPGTRLTVT.

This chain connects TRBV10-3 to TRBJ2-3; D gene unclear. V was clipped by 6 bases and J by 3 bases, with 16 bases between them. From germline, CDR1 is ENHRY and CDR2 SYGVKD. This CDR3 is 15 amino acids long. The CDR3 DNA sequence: TGTGCCATCAGCCGAGTCGAGGCTAGAACAGATACGCAGTATTTT. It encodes CAISRVEARTDTQYF.

The CDR3 protein is CASSQSSLDLQRVNTEAFF. The CDR3 coding sequence is TGCGCCAGCAGTCAATCATCCTTGGACCTCCAACGAGTGAACACTGAAGCTTTCTTT. The V call is TRBV23-1, the J call TRBJ1-1; D uncertain. TRBV23-1 is placed among ORFs of uncertain function. The CDR3 is 19 residues long. V was pared by 0 bases and J by 0 bases, with 20 bases between.

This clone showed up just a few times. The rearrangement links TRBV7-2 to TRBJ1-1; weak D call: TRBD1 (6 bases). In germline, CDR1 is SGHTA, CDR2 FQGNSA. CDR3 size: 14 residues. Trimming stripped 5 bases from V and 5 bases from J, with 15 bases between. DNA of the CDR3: TGTGCCAGCAGCCACCACAGGGTAGTTACTGAAGCTTTCTTT. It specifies CASSHHRVVTEAFF.

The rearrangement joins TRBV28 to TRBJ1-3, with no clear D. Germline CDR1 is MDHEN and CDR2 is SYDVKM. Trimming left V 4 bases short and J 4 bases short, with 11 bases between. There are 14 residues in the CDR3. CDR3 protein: CASSSPSGGNTIYF. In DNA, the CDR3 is TGTGCCAGCAGTTCGCCATCAGGCGGAAACACCATATATTTT. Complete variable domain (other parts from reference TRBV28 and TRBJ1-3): DVKVTQSSRYLVKRTGEKVFLECVQDMDHENMFWYRQDPGLGLRLIYFSYDVKMKEKGDIPEGYSVSREKKERFSLILESASTNQTSMYLCASSSPSGGNTIYFGEGSWLTVV.

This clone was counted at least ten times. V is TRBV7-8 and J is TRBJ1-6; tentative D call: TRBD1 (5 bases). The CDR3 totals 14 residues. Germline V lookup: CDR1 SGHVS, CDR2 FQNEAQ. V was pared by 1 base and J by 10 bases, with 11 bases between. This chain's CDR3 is CASSLGQGGSPLHF. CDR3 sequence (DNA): TGTGCCAGCAGCTTAGGGCAGGGAGGATCACCCCTCCACTTT.

DNA of the CDR3: TGTGCCTGGAGTCGACAGGGCAGCTCCTACGAGCAGTACTTC. Translating gives CAWSRQGSSYEQYF. V is TRBV30 and J is TRBJ2-7; 7 nucleotides align to TRBD1. The V segment lost 2 bases and the J segment 0 bases; nucleotides outside the gene matches: 4. CDR1 and CDR2 (germline): GTSNPN, SVGIG (reference sequence). This CDR3 region has 14 residues.

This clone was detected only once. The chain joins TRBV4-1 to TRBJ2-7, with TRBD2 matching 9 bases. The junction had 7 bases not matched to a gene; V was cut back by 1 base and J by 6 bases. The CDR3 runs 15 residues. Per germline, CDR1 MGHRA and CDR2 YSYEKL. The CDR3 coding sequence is TGCGCCAGCAGCCAAGGGTTAGCGGGGGTAAGCGAGCAGTACTTC. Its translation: CASSQGLAGVSEQYF.

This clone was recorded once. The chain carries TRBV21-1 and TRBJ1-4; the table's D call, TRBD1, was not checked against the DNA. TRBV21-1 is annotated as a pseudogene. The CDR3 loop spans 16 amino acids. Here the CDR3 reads CASTTRMRDRGEKLFF. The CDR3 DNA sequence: TGTGCCAGCACCACTAGGATGAGGGACAGGGGTGAAAAACTGTTTTTT.

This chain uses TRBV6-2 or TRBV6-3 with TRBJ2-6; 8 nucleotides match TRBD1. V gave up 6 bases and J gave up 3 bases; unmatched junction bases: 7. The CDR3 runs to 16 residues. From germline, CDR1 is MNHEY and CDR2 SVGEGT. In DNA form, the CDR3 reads TGTGCCAGCAGCGAAACAGGGGGTAGTGGGGCCAACGTCCTGACTTTC. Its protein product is CASSETGGSGANVLTF.

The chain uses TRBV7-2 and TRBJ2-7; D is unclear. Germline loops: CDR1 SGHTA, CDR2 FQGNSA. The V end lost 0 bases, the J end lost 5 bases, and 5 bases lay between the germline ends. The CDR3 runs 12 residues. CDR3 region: CASSLALNEQYF. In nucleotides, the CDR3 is TGTGCCAGCAGCTTAGCGCTAAACGAGCAGTACTTC.

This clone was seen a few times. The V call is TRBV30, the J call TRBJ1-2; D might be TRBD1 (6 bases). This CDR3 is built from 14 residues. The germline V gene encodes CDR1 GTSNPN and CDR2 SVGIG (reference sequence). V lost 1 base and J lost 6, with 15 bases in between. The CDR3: CAWSDQGWENGYTF. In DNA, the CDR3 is TGTGCCTGGAGTGACCAGGGGTGGGAAAATGGCTACACCTTC. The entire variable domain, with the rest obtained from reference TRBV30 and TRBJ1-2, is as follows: SQTIHQWPATLVQPVGSPLSLECTVEGTSNPNLYWYRQAAGRGLQLLFYSVGIGQISSEVPQNLSASRPQDRQFILSSKKLLLSDSGFYLCAWSDQGWENGYTFGSGTRLTVV.

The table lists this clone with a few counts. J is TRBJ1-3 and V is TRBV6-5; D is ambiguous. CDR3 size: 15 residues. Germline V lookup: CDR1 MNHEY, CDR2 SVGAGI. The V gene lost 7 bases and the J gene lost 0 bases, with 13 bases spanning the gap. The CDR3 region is CASITSFSSGNTIYF. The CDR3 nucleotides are TGTGCCAGCATTACAAGCTTTTCCTCTGGAAACACCATATATTTT.

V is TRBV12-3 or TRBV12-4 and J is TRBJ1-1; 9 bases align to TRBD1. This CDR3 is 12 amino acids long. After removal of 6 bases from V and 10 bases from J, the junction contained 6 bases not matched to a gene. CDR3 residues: CASSPGTGTAFF. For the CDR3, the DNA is TGTGCCAGCAGCCCCGGGACAGGGACAGCTTTCTTT.

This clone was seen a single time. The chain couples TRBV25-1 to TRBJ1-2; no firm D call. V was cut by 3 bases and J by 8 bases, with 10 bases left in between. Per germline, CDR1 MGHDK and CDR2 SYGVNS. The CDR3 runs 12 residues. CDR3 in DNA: TGTGCCAGCAGTGATTTTTTAGGAGGCTACACCTTC. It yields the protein CASSDFLGGYTF.

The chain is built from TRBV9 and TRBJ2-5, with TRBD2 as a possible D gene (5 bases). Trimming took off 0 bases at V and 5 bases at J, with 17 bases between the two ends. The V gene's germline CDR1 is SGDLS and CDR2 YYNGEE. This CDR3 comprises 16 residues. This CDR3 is CASSVGRQPGMETQYF. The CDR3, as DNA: TGTGCCAGCAGCGTAGGGCGGCAGCCCGGGATGGAGACCCAGTACTTC.

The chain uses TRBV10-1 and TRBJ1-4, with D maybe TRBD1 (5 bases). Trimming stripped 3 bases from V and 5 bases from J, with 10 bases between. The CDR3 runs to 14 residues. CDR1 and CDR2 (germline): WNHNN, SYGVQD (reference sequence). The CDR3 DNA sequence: TGCGCCAGCAGTGAATCCGGGACGAATGAAAAACTGTTTTTT. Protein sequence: CASSESGTNEKLFF.

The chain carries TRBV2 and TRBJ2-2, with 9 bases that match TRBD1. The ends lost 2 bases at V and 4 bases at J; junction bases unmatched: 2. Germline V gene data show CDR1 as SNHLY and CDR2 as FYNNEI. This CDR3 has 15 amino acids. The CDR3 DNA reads TGTGCCAGCAGTGAAAACAGGGGGCTCACCGGGGAGCTGTTTTTT. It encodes CASSENRGLTGELFF.

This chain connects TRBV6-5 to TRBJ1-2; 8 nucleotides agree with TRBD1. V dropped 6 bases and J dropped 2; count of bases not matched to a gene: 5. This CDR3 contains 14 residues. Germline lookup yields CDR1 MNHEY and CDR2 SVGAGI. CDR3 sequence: CASSSRGRNYGYTF. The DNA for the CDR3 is TGTGCCAGCAGCTCCAGGGGGCGGAACTATGGCTACACCTTC.

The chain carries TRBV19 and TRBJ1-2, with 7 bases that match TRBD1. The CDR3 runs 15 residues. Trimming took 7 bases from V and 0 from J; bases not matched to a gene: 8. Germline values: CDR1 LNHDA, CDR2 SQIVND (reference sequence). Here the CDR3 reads CASTPGQAPNYGYTF. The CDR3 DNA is TGTGCCAGTACCCCCGGACAGGCTCCTAACTATGGCTACACCTTC.